Listed below are T cell receptor beta chains from one sample, sequenced in a study of Ad26.COV2.S vaccination and SARS-CoV-2 variants. The repertoire was sequenced with immunoSEQ multiplex PCR; TCRdb's copy has only in-frame clones and lacks some. The table lists roughly 400,000 clones, approximately 90% of them singletons, with over 1.5% in the top ten. The specimen was peripheral blood, collected in a trial of Ad26.COV2.S vaccine versus placebo. Source of these receptors: a person aged 18-65 years who received the Ad26.COV2.S COVID-19 vaccine or a placebo. Both conserved end residues are part of each CDR3. The D gene is left open where the match is weak. Clone sizes are given selectively: once, few, many, or a class where the clone is expanded.

size: once
J: TRBJ1-3
V: TRBV7-2
D: .
DNA: TGTGCCAGCAGCCCTCTGGCTGGCGGCAACACCATATATTTT
CDR3: CASSPLAGGNTIYF

size: .
J: TRBJ2-3
V: TRBV27
D: .
DNA: TGTGCCAGCAGTTTATTGGGGTCTAGCACAGATACGCAGTATTTT
CDR3: CASSLLGSSTDTQYF

size: .
J: TRBJ2-7
V: TRBV18
D: .
DNA: TGTGCCAGCTCGCCGAAAAGCAGCGAGCAGTACTTC
CDR3: CASSPKSSEQYF

size: .
J: TRBJ2-7
V: TRBV4-1
D: .
DNA: TGCGCCAGCAGCCAAGGGGGCCTAGGGAGAGGCGAGCAGTACTTC
CDR3: CASSQGGLGRGEQYF

size: few
J: TRBJ1-3
V: TRBV7-2
D: .
DNA: TGTGCCAGCAGCTTAGGCCTACAGGGAGACACCATATATTTT
CDR3: CASSLGLQGDTIYF

size: once
J: TRBJ2-1
V: TRBV11-2
D: TRBD2
DNA: TGTGCCAGCAGCAAGACTAGCGGGGGCCCCAATGAGCAGTTCTTC
CDR3: CASSKTSGGPNEQFF

size: .
J: TRBJ1-2
V: TRBV9
D: .
DNA: TGTGCCAGCAGCGTCGACAGAAACTATGGCTACACCTTC
CDR3: CASSVDRNYGYTF

size: .
J: TRBJ1-5
V: TRBV6-5
D: .
DNA: TGTGCCAGCAGTTACTCACCCGGTAATACGCCCCAGCATTTT
CDR3: CASSYSPGNTPQHF

size: .
J: TRBJ1-5
V: TRBV12-5
D: .
DNA: TGTGCTAGTGGTTTGGTACCGACCGATGCCCTATATAGCAATCAGCCCCAGCATTTT
CDR3: CASGLVPTDALYSNQPQHF

size: .
J: TRBJ1-2
V: TRBV27
D: .
DNA: TGTGCCAGCAGTTTATCTCCGGACCTAAGGAGCTACACCTTC
CDR3: CASSLSPDLRSYTF

size: .
J: TRBJ2-5
V: TRBV12-5
D: .
DNA: TGTGCTAGCGGCCAAGGCGAGGGAACGTGGGAGACCCAGTACTTC
CDR3: CASGQGEGTWETQYF

size: .
J: TRBJ2-6
V: TRBV6-4
D: .
DNA: TGTGCCAGCAGTGAAAAAGGCCGGGACTCTGGGGCCAACGTCCTGACTTTC
CDR3: CASSEKGRDSGANVLTF

size: .
J: TRBJ2-1
V: TRBV5-1
D: .
DNA: TGCGCCAGCAGCTTGGGCCAAATAGGTTGGCGGACCTACAATGAGCAGTTCTTC
CDR3: CASSLGQIGWRTYNEQFF

size: .
J: TRBJ2-2
V: TRBV5-1
D: TRBD1
DNA: TGCGCCAGCAGTCCCGGGACAGGGGAGACCGGGGAGCTGTTTTTT
CDR3: CASSPGTGETGELFF

size: few
J: TRBJ2-3
V: TRBV5-1
D: TRBD2
DNA: TGCGCCAGCAGCCCCGGACTAGCGTCAGATACGCAGTATTTT
CDR3: CASSPGLASDTQYF

size: .
J: TRBJ2-7
V: TRBV7-2
D: .
DNA: TGTGCCAGCAGCTTAGAAGGCGGTTCCTACGAGCAGTACTTC
CDR3: CASSLEGGSYEQYF

size: .
J: TRBJ1-6
V: TRBV9
D: .
DNA: TGTGCCAGCAGCGTAGGGGTTGGGTCACCCCTCCACTTT
CDR3: CASSVGVGSPLHF

size: .
J: TRBJ1-2
V: TRBV11-2
D: TRBD1
DNA: TGTGCCAGCAGCTTAGGTCAGGGGGCTCGGTATGGCTACACCTTC
CDR3: CASSLGQGARYGYTF

size: .
J: TRBJ2-7
V: TRBV19
D: TRBD2
DNA: TGTGCCAGTAAACTAGCGGGATCCGGAAGCGAGCAGTACTTC
CDR3: CASKLAGSGSEQYF

size: .
J: TRBJ2-7
V: TRBV6-5
D: TRBD1
DNA: TGTGCCAGCAGTTACCGGGACAGAGCCTACGAGCAGTACTTC
CDR3: CASSYRDRAYEQYF

size: .
J: TRBJ1-2
V: TRBV5-8
D: .
DNA: TGTGCCAGCAGCTTGAAAATTTATCGCTATGGCTACACCTTC
CDR3: CASSLKIYRYGYTF

size: .
J: TRBJ1-1
V: TRBV28
D: TRBD1
DNA: TGTGCCAGCAGCCGGGACAGGGTTGGCCTGAACACTGAAGCTTTCTTT
CDR3: CASSRDRVGLNTEAFF

size: .
J: TRBJ1-1
V: TRBV20-1
D: .
DNA: TGCAGTGCTGTCAAGGACACTGAAGCTTTCTTT
CDR3: CSAVKDTEAFF

size: .
J: TRBJ2-3
V: TRBV4-3
D: .
DNA: TGCGCCAGCAGCCAAGATCTTGGCTTCCAGTCAGATACGCAGTATTTT
CDR3: CASSQDLGFQSDTQYF

size: once
J: TRBJ1-3
V: TRBV18
D: .
DNA: TGTGCCAGCTCACCAAGGGGCAGAGGAAACACCATATATTTT
CDR3: CASSPRGRGNTIYF

size: .
J: TRBJ1-1
V: TRBV4-1
D: .
DNA: TGCGCCAGCAGCCAGCAGAGTAGCTCTGAAGCTTTCTTT
CDR3: CASSQQSSSEAFF

size: .
J: TRBJ2-3
V: TRBV7-3
D: .
DNA: TGTGCCAGCAGCCTTGACAGATACACAGATACGCAGTATTTT
CDR3: CASSLDRYTDTQYF

size: .
J: TRBJ2-3
V: TRBV7-3
D: .
DNA: TGTGCCAGCAGCAAGATAGGGCCTTGGGGGCAGTATTTT
CDR3: CASSKIGPWGQYF

size: .
J: TRBJ2-7
V: TRBV18
D: TRBD1
DNA: TGTGCCAGCTCACCACCGACAGGGACCTACGAGCAGTACTTC
CDR3: CASSPPTGTYEQYF

size: .
J: TRBJ2-7
V: TRBV4-1
D: .
DNA: TGCGCCAGCAGCCCAACCGGGAGTGCTTCCTACGAGCAGTACTTC
CDR3: CASSPTGSASYEQYF

size: once
J: TRBJ1-2
V: TRBV5-4
D: TRBD1
DNA: TGTGCCAGCACCAGAGTGACAGGGGGAGACGACTATGGCTACACCTTC
CDR3: CASTRVTGGDDYGYTF

size: .
J: TRBJ2-4
V: TRBV7-9
D: .
DNA: TGTGCCAGCAGAGGAGGTAGCAACATTCAGTACTTC
CDR3: CASRGGSNIQYF

size: .
J: TRBJ1-1
V: TRBV5-6
D: .
DNA: TGTGCCAGCAGGGTCTTGTGGGGAGAAGCTTTCTTT
CDR3: CASRVLWGEAFF

size: .
J: TRBJ2-2
V: TRBV5-1
D: .
DNA: TGCGCCAGCAAGATTCTTGGGGGAAACACCGGGGAGCTGTTTTTT
CDR3: CASKILGGNTGELFF

size: .
J: TRBJ2-3
V: TRBV5-4
D: TRBD2
DNA: TGTGCCAGCAGCTTGGGAGGGACTACCACAGATACGCAGTATTTT
CDR3: CASSLGGTTTDTQYF

size: .
J: TRBJ2-2
V: TRBV5-4
D: .
DNA: TGTGCCAGCAGCTTGGAGAGGGGGACCGGGGAGCTGTTTTTT
CDR3: CASSLERGTGELFF

size: .
J: TRBJ2-5
V: TRBV7-3
D: .
DNA: TGTGCCAGCAGCTTAAGGGAAAAAGAGACCCAGTACTTC
CDR3: CASSLREKETQYF